The 13 T cell receptor beta chains given below trace back to one sample, sequenced in a study of OX40 agonist ivuxolimab in advanced cancers. Library prep was done by the immunoSEQ multiplex PCR assay. What TCRdb holds here is the immuneACCESS table cut down to in-frame rearrangements. Part of the clones is not present; checked against another copy, under half of the missing clones reflect an unresolved V gene, and the others are unexplained. The table for this sample lists under 70,000 clones; about 85% of them were counted only once. The ten largest clones take up approximately 2% of the sample. Material: CD4+ or CD8+ T cells sorted from blood, obtained in a trial of the OX40 agonist ivuxolimab. These receptors were taken from an adult with an advanced solid tumor such as melanoma, head and neck, liver or kidney cancer.

The chain couples TRBV29-1 to TRBJ1-2, with D perhaps TRBD1 (5 bases). The ends were cut back, 4 bases at V and 5 bases at J, with 11 bases in the middle. CDR3 length: 12 residues. Germline V CDR1 and CDR2: SQVTM, ANQGSEA. The DNA for the CDR3 is TGCAGCGTTGGCCAGGGCGGGTATGGCTACACCTTC. Its protein product is CSVGQGGYGYTF.

V gene TRBV28 combines with J gene TRBJ2-1; the D is unclear. Looked up from germline, CDR1 is MDHEN and CDR2 is SYDVKM. This CDR3 is 15 amino acids long. Trimming pared 3 bases from V and 1 base from J, leaving 10 bases between. CDR3 coding DNA: TGTGCCAGCAGTTTCCCGGAGCCATCCTACAATGAGCAGTTCTTC. This encodes CASSFPEPSYNEQFF.

This clone was seen only once. The V call is TRBV7-9, the J call TRBJ2-6; no clear D. From germline, CDR1 is SEHNR and CDR2 FQNEAQ (reference sequence). Trimming shortened V by 2 bases and J by 0 bases, and 11 bases separated the two germline ends. This CDR3 contains 17 residues. CDR3: CASSLRGLGSGANVLTF. Here the CDR3 DNA reads TGTGCCAGCAGCTTACGTGGCCTGGGCTCTGGGGCCAACGTCCTGACTTTC.

The chain links TRBV5-1 to TRBJ2-3, with D perhaps TRBD1 (6 bases). The V gene's germline CDR1 is SGHRS and CDR2 YFSETQ. CDR3 size: 15 residues. Between the trimmed V and J ends, which lost 3 bases and 6 bases, there was a span of 17 bases. The CDR3 DNA reads as TGCGCCAGCAGCTCCACGGTGGGGGCTGGGGATACGCAGTATTTT. Translation gives CASSSTVGAGDTQYF.

This clone is a singleton in its sample. Here the CDR3 DNA reads TGTGCCATCAGTGACCTAGCGGGGGGGGGCAATGAGCAGTTCTTC. This sequence encodes CAISDLAGGGNEQFF. The V call is TRBV10-3, the J call TRBJ2-1, with 12 bases fitting TRBD2. This CDR3 is built from 15 residues. Losses at the gene ends were 3 bases for V and 6 bases for J; bases not matched to a gene: 3. Germline CDR1 is ENHRY and CDR2 is SYGVKD.

V gene TRBV2 combines with J gene TRBJ1-2; maybe TRBD1 (6 bases). Germline CDR1 SNHLY, CDR2 FYNNEI. With 3 bases removed from V and 8 bases from J, the gap between germline ends came to 16 bases. The CDR3 contains 14 residues. This CDR3 is CASSENRAQGGYTF. In DNA, the CDR3 is TGTGCCAGCAGTGAGAACAGGGCGCAAGGAGGCTACACCTTC.

This CDR3 is CASSLVASGASSYEQYF. The CDR3, as DNA: TGCGCCAGCAGCTTGGTGGCTAGCGGGGCGAGCTCCTACGAGCAGTACTTC. The V and J genes are TRBV5-1 and TRBJ2-7; 9 bases fit TRBD2. With V trimmed by 0 bases and J by 0 bases, 7 bases remained unmatched. The CDR3 has 17 residues. CDR1 and CDR2 (germline): SGHRS, YFSETQ. The full variable domain, rest sourced from reference TRBV5-1 and TRBJ2-7, is KAGVTQTPRYLIKTRGQQVTLSCSPISGHRSVSWYQQTPGQGLQFLFEYFSETQRNKGNFPGRFSGRQFSNSRSEMNVSTLELGDSALYLCASSLVASGASSYEQYFGPGTRLTVT.

This clone appeared once. Its ends do not fully match the called genes, so a read error is possible. This rearrangement joins TRBV7-8 to TRBJ2-7; 8 positions agree with TRBD1. CDR1 and CDR2 (germline): SGHVS, FQNEAQ. This CDR3 region has 13 residues. The CDR3 sequence is CASRRDRSSEQYF. The CDR3 region has the DNA TGTGCCAGCAGACGGGACAGGTCCTCCGAGCAGTACTTC.

The rearrangement links TRBV15 to TRBJ2-5; no clear D. CDR1 is LNHNV and CDR2 is YYDKDF in the germline V gene (reference sequence). V was pared by 3 bases and J by 5 bases, with 10 bases between. CDR3 length: 13 amino acids. CDR3 nucleotide sequence: TGTGCCACCAGCAGGGTATCGCGGGAGACCCAGTACTTC. It codes for CATSRVSRETQYF.

V gene TRBV6-6 combines with J gene TRBJ2-7; D assignment may be TRBD1 or TRBD2 (5 bases each). Trimming took 6 bases from V and 0 from J, leaving 15 bases between them. This CDR3 has 15 amino acids. Germline CDR1 is MNHNY and CDR2 is SVGAGI (reference sequence). The CDR3 protein is CASRPGTGSSYEQYF. For the CDR3, the DNA is TGTGCCAGCAGACCCGGGACGGGGAGCTCCTACGAGCAGTACTTC.

This clone was detected a few times. V and J are TRBV18 and TRBJ1-5, with 9 bases aligning to TRBD1. CDR3 length equals 13 residues. Germline lookup yields CDR1 KGHSH and CDR2 LQKENI. V shed 6 bases and J 7 bases; nucleotides not matched to a gene: 4. This CDR3 is CASSTGGRQPQHF. The CDR3 DNA follows: TGTGCCAGCTCGACAGGGGGAAGGCAGCCCCAGCATTTT.

As DNA, the CDR3 is TGCGCCAGCAGCCAAGTGGGGGGGACAGGGACCAATCAGCCCCAGCATTTT. This codes for CASSQVGGTGTNQPQHF. This chain joins TRBV4-1 and TRBJ1-5, with 9 bases fitting TRBD1. This CDR3 spans 17 amino acids. V was clipped by 1 base and J by 3 bases; unmatched bases: 7. The germline V gene encodes CDR1 MGHRA and CDR2 YSYEKL.

The chain links TRBV30 to TRBJ1-6, with D hard to call. Trimming pared 1 base from V and 6 bases from J, leaving 10 bases between. From germline, CDR1 is GTSNPN and CDR2 SVGIG (reference sequence). The CDR3 consists of 14 residues. The CDR3: CAWSEEISNSPLHF. The CDR3, as DNA: TGTGCCTGGAGTGAGGAGATCAGTAATTCACCCCTCCACTTT.